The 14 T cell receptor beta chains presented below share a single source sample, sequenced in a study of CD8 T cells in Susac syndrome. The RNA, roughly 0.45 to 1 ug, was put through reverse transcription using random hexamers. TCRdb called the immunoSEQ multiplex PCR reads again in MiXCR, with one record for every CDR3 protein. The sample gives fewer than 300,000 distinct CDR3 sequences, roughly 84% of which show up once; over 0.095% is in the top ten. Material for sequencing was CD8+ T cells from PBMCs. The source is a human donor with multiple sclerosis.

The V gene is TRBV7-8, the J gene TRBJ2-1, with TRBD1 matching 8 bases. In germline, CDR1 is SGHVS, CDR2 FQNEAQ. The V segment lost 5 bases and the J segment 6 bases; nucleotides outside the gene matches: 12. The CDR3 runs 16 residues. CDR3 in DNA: TGTGCCAGCAGCCCAGTGGGGGACAGGCTTAGCAATGAGCAGTTCTTC. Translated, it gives CASSPVGDRLSNEQFF.

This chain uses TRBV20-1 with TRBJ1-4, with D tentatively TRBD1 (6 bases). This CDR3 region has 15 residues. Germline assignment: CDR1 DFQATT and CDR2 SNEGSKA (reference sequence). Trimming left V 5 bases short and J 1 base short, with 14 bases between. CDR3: CSAPERGGTNEKLFF. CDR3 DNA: TGCAGTGCTCCCGAAAGGGGGGGAACTAATGAAAAACTGTTTTTT.

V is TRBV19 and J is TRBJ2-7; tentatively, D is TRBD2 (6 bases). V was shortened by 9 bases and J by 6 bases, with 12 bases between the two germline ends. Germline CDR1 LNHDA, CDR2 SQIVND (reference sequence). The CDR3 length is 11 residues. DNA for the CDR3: TGTGCCAGCCCCTGGGAGGCCGAGCAGTACTTC. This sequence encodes CASPWEAEQYF.

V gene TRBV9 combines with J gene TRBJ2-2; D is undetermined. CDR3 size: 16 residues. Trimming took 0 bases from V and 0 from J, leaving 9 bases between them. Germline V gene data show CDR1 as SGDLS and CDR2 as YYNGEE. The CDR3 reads CASSVVEGANTGELFF. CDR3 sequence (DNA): TGTGCCAGCAGCGTAGTGGAAGGCGCGAACACCGGGGAGCTGTTTTTT.

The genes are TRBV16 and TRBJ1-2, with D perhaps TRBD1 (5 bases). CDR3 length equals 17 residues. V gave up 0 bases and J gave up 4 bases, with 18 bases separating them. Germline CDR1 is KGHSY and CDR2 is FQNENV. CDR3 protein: CASSQSAVEDNLYGYTF. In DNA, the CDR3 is TGTGCCAGCAGCCAATCGGCAGTTGAGGACAACCTCTATGGCTACACCTTC.

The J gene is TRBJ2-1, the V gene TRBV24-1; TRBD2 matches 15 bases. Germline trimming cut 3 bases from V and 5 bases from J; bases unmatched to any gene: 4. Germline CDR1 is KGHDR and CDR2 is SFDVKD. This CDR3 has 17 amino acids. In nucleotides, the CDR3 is TGTGCCACCAGTGATGAAGGACTAGCGGGAGGGAACAATGAGCAGTTCTTC. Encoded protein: CATSDEGLAGGNNEQFF.

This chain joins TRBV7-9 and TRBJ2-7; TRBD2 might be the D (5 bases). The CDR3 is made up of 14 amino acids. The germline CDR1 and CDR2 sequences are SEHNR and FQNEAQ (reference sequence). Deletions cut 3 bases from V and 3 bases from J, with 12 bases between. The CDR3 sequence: CASSLRDKHYEQYF. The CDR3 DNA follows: TGTGCCAGCAGCTTGAGGGATAAGCACTACGAGCAGTACTTC.

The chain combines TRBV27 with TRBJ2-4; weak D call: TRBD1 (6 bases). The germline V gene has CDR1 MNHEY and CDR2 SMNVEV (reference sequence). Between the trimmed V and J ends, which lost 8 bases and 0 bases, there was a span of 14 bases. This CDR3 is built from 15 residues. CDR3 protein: CASGRTVIAKNIQYF. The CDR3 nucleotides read TGTGCCAGCGGCCGGACAGTCATAGCCAAAAACATTCAGTACTTC.

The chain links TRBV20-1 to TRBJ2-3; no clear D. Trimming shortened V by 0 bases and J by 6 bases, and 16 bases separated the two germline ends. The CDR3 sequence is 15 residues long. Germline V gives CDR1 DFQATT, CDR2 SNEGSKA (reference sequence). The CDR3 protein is CSARDNGERADTQYF. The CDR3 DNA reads TGCAGTGCTAGAGATAACGGCGAAAGGGCGGATACGCAGTATTTT.

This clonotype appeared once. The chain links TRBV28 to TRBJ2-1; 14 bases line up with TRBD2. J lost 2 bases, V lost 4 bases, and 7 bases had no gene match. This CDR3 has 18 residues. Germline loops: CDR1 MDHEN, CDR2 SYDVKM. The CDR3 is CASSSGTSGSWPYNEQFF. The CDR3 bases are TGTGCCAGCAGTTCTGGGACTAGCGGGAGCTGGCCCTACAATGAGCAGTTCTTC.

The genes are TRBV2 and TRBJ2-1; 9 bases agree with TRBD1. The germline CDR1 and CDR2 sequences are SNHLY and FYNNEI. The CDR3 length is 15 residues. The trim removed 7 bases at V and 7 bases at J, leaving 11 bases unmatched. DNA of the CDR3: TGTGCCAGCACCGGGGACAGGGAAAGACTAAATGAGCAGTTCTTC. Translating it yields CASTGDRERLNEQFF.

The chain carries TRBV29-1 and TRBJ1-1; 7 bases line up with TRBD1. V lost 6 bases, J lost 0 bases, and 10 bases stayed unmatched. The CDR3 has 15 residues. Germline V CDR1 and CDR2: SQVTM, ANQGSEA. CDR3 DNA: TGCAGCGTGGACTACAGGGGTCGGATGAACACTGAAGCTTTCTTT. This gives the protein CSVDYRGRMNTEAFF.

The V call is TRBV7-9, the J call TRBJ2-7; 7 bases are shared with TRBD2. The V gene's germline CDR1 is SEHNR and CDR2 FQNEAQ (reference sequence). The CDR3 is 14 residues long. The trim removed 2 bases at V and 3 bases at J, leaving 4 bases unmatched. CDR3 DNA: TGTGCCAGCAGCTTACCCCAGCGGGGCTACGAGCAGTACTTC. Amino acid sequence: CASSLPQRGYEQYF.

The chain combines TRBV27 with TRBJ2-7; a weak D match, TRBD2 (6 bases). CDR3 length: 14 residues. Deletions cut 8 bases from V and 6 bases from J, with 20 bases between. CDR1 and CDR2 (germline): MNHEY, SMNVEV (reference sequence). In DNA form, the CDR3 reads TGTGCCAGCGCCAACCTGGGACTCCAGCTCGAGCAGTACTTC. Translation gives CASANLGLQLEQYF.